The 19 T cell receptor beta chains below all came from one sample that was sequenced in a study of OX40 agonist ivuxolimab in advanced cancers. Repertoires were generated with immunoSEQ multiplex PCR, while TCRdb's copy carries only in-frame clones and drops some. Among over 90,000 clones listed, over 75% were seen once. Sequenced here: CD4+ or CD8+ T cells sorted from blood, sampled in a trial of the OX40 agonist ivuxolimab. These receptors were collected from an adult with an advanced solid tumor such as melanoma, head and neck, liver or kidney cancer.

This chain connects TRBV15 to TRBJ1-3, with 8 bases matching TRBD1. J lost 2 bases, V lost 3 bases, and 6 bases had no gene match. The CDR3 spans 16 residues. CDR1 and CDR2 (germline): LNHNV, YYDKDF (reference sequence). CDR3 DNA: TGTGCCACCAGCAGGGACAGGGCAGCCACTGGAAACACCATATATTTT. Protein sequence: CATSRDRAATGNTIYF.

The genes are TRBV7-2 and TRBJ2-7; perhaps TRBD2 as D (5 bases). Germline V gives CDR1 SGHTA, CDR2 FQGNSA. The CDR3 spans 14 residues. V lost 5 bases and J 4 bases, leaving 15 bases between the germline ends. The chain's CDR3 is CASSPEASSYEQYF. CDR3 DNA: TGTGCCAGCAGCCCGGAGGCGTCTAGTTACGAGCAGTACTTC.

The chain has TRBV15 and TRBJ2-7; possibly TRBD2 for D (6 bases). V was shortened by 0 bases and J by 3 bases, with 9 bases between the two germline ends. There are 14 residues in the CDR3. Per germline, CDR1 LNHNV and CDR2 YYDKDF (reference sequence). CDR3 sequence (DNA): TGTGCCACCAGCAGAGAGCGGGACGGCTACGAGCAGTACTTC. Protein: CATSRERDGYEQYF.

This sequence joins TRBV2 and TRBJ2-7, with TRBD1 matching over 9 bases. The CDR3 length is 15 residues. The germline CDR1 and CDR2 sequences are SNHLY and FYNNEI. V gave up 6 bases and J gave up 3 bases; unmatched junction bases: 9. The CDR3 DNA sequence: TGTGCCAGCAGAAAGGACAGGGGATATATCTACGAGCAGTACTTC. This encodes CASRKDRGYIYEQYF. Full variable domain (rest looked up from reference TRBV2 and TRBJ2-7): EPEVTQTPSHQVTQMGQEVILRCVPISNHLYFYWYRQILGQKVEFLVSFYNNEISEKSEIFDDQFSVERPDGSNFTLKIRSTKLEDSAMYFCASRKDRGYIYEQYFGPGTRLTVT.

V gene TRBV27 combines with J gene TRBJ1-2; D might be TRBD1 (5 bases). The V gene's germline CDR1 is MNHEY and CDR2 SMNVEV (reference sequence). Trimming removed 5 bases at V and 6 bases at J, with 22 bases between. The CDR3 has 16 residues. The CDR3 DNA is TGTGCCAGCAGTCCGTCAACGGGGGGGTTCGGGCATGGCTACACCTTC. Translated, it gives CASSPSTGGFGHGYTF.

There are a few counts of this clone. CDR3 loop: CASSAIQGPYGYTF. Here the CDR3 DNA reads TGTGCCAGTAGTGCAATACAGGGCCCCTATGGCTACACCTTC. The chain couples TRBV19 to TRBJ1-2; possible D gene TRBD1, 6 bases. Germline V gives CDR1 LNHDA, CDR2 SQIVND (reference sequence). V was clipped by 5 bases and J by 4 bases, with 14 bases between them. The CDR3 is 14 amino acids.

The chain carries TRBV6-1 and TRBJ1-1; TRBD1 might be the D (6 bases). Trimming took off 5 bases at V and 4 bases at J, with 11 bases between the two ends. The CDR3 totals 13 residues. From germline, CDR1 is MNHNS and CDR2 SASEGT. CDR3 sequence: CASSPHRATEAFF. CDR3 DNA sequence: TGTGCCAGCAGTCCACACAGGGCCACTGAAGCTTTCTTT.

CDR3 sequence: CASSLEGTSGQGGNEQFF. The CDR3 DNA reads TGTGCCAGCAGCCTCGAAGGGACTAGCGGTCAAGGGGGCAATGAGCAGTTCTTC. The V and J genes are TRBV4-2 and TRBJ2-1; 11 bases line up with TRBD2. CDR3 length: 18 residues. The germline V gene has CDR1 LGHNA and CDR2 YNFKEQ. V gave up 4 bases and J gave up 6 bases; unmatched junction bases: 14.

The chain recombines TRBV28 with TRBJ2-5, with 8 bases lining up with TRBD2. The germline gives CDR1 MDHEN, CDR2 SYDVKM. The junction had 8 bases not matched to a gene; V was cut back by 5 bases and J by 0 bases. The CDR3 runs 16 residues. The CDR3: CASSPWGSGDQETQYF. The CDR3 nucleotides are TGTGCCAGCAGTCCCTGGGGTAGCGGGGACCAAGAGACCCAGTACTTC. Supplemented by reference TRBV28 and TRBJ2-5, the full variable domain reads DVKVTQSSRYLVKRTGEKVFLECVQDMDHENMFWYRQDPGLGLRLIYFSYDVKMKEKGDIPEGYSVSREKKERFSLILESASTNQTSMYLCASSPWGSGDQETQYFGPGTRLLVL.

This clone has just one count. The chain joins TRBV10-3 to TRBJ1-2; no firm D call. Germline assignment: CDR1 ENHRY and CDR2 SYGVKD. CDR3 length: 12 amino acids. Trimming pared 4 bases from V and 4 bases from J, leaving 7 bases between. The CDR3 DNA reads as TGTGCCATCAGTGGGGAACGCTATGGCTACACCTTC. Protein sequence: CAISGERYGYTF.

This chain's CDR3 is CASSERLAGGDEQFF. Here the CDR3 DNA reads TGTGCCAGCAGTGAACGGCTAGCGGGAGGCGATGAGCAGTTCTTC. The chain carries TRBV2 and TRBJ2-1, with TRBD2 matching over 11 bases. Germline assignment: CDR1 SNHLY and CDR2 FYNNEI. V shed 2 bases and J 8 bases; nucleotides not matched to a gene: 5. The CDR3 loop spans 15 amino acids.

This clone occurred a few times. The V call is TRBV2, the J call TRBJ2-1; 8 bases are shared with TRBD2. V gave up 9 bases and J gave up 3 bases; unmatched junction bases: 4. This CDR3 is built from 13 residues. The germline V gene encodes CDR1 SNHLY and CDR2 FYNNEI. CDR3 DNA sequence: TGTGCCAGTAGCGGGAATGGCTACAATGAGCAGTTCTTC. It codes for CASSGNGYNEQFF.

The chain joins TRBV6-1 to TRBJ1-1; no definite D call. The CDR3 covers 11 residues. V dropped 2 bases and J dropped 9 bases, with 7 bases sitting between them. Germline V gene sequence: CDR1 MNHNS, CDR2 SASEGT. The CDR3 reads CASSESKKAFF. The CDR3 DNA reads TGTGCCAGCAGTGAATCGAAGAAAGCTTTCTTT.

The chain links TRBV5-1 to TRBJ2-3; D not certain. V lost 0 bases to trimming and J lost 8 bases, with 13 bases between them. This CDR3 has 14 residues. Germline CDR1 and CDR2: SGHRS and YFSETQ. CDR3 in amino acids: CASSLGLPPGTQYF. In DNA form, the CDR3 reads TGCGCCAGCAGCTTGGGGCTACCTCCGGGTACGCAGTATTTT.

The chain carries TRBV4-1 and TRBJ1-5; 9 positions match TRBD1. The CDR3 loop spans 15 amino acids. Germline CDR1 and CDR2: MGHRA and YSYEKL. V was pared by 5 bases and J by 4 bases, with 6 bases of the junction left unmatched. The CDR3 DNA is TGCGCCAGCAGCGAAACAGGGGGCTTAAATCAGCCCCAGCATTTT. Protein product: CASSETGGLNQPQHF.

The chain uses TRBV6-5 and TRBJ2-1; D unclear. CDR3 length equals 12 residues. Trimming stripped 6 bases from V and 13 bases from J, with 16 bases between. Germline V gene data show CDR1 as MNHEY and CDR2 as SVGAGI. The CDR3 loop reads CASSHDTAGQFF. In nucleotides, the CDR3 is TGTGCCAGCAGCCACGACACCGCCGGCCAGTTCTTC.

The chain uses TRBV5-1 and TRBJ2-7; D may be TRBD1 (5 bases). Trimming removed 0 bases from V and 1 base from J, with 8 bases in between. Germline V gene data show CDR1 as SGHRS and CDR2 as YFSETQ. The CDR3 loop spans 14 amino acids. CDR3 sequence: CASSLAGPSYEQYF. CDR3 in DNA: TGCGCCAGCAGCTTGGCAGGGCCGTCCTACGAGCAGTACTTC.

This sequence joins TRBV18 and TRBJ1-1; D is unresolved. Trimming took 6 bases from V and 4 from J, leaving 12 bases between them. The CDR3 runs 13 residues. Germline loops: CDR1 KGHSH, CDR2 LQKENI. In DNA form, the CDR3 reads TGTGCCAGCTCGCGGGTCGGAGGCACTGAAGCTTTCTTT. Translated, it gives CASSRVGGTEAFF.

The chain is built from TRBV5-4 and TRBJ2-3; D remains unclear. V lost 0 bases, J lost 4 bases, and 9 bases lay in between. Germline V gives CDR1 SGHNT, CDR2 YYREEE (reference sequence). The length of the CDR3 is 14 residues. The chain's CDR3 is CASSLDISSDTQYF. The CDR3 coding sequence is TGTGCCAGCAGCTTGGACATCTCCTCAGATACGCAGTATTTT.